This T cell receptor beta chain originates from a study of PD-1 blockade in mismatch repair-deficient tumors. Study details: Patients had 12 mismatch repair-deficient cancer types and were previously treated and progressing.

The repertoire was sequenced with immunoSEQ multiplex PCR; TCRdb's copy has only in-frame clones and lacks some. The sample lists 56,000 or so clones; 81% were seen once. The CDR3 runs 14 residues. Trimming pared 7 bases from V and 0 bases from J, leaving 7 bases between. Germline assignment: CDR1 MNHNS and CDR2 SASEGT. The sequenced sample was peripheral blood, obtained roughly 20 weeks after starting pembrolizumab. The rearrangement uses TRBV6-1 and TRBJ2-6; possibly TRBD2 for D (6 bases). The TCR originated in an adult with mismatch repair-deficient cancer. CDR3 sequence: CASTRGSGANVLTF. CDR3 DNA: TGTGCCAGCACGCGGGGCTCTGGGGCCAACGTCCTGACTTTC.